This T cell receptor beta chain was documented in a study of vaccination and CD4 T cells after COVID-19. Study-wide results and limits: Within the convalescent patients, a median about 86% of the SARS-CoV-2-reactive clones were ones that appeared only post-vaccination. Within the convalescent patients, spike mono-reactivity was found in 304 of 307 vaccine-specific clones. No early post-infection timepoints were studied, and convalescent patients studied were relatively few.

Comments on this clonotype: The antigen is unknown.

CDR3 length: 11 residues. Trimming shortened V by 6 bases and J by 3 bases, and 5 bases separated the two germline ends. Germline V gives CDR1 MNHNS, CDR2 SASEGT. The sample's treatment: approximately 10-day PBMC culture with coronavirus spike peptide pools or control peptides (ViraFEST assay). Before the COVID-19 pandemic (2011-2018), CD4+ T cells were obtained from the unexposed donor. Culture conditions combined more than 1.5 million PBMCs per well with 7.5 to 10 IU/ml IL-2 and roughly 10 ug/ml peptide pools. The Oncomine TCR Beta short-read assay sequenced DNA from cultured CD4+ T cells. TCRdb used MiXCR to reprocess the PCR reads, holding one entry per CDR3 protein. The sample lists several thousand distinct CDR3 sequences; around 40% were seen once.

This sequence joins TRBV6-1 and TRBJ1-1; D uncertain. The TCR originated in a human donor in good health. Material: CD4+ T cells from blood, cultured in vitro. The CDR3 sequence is CASREDTEAFF. DNA of the CDR3: TGTGCCAGCAGGGAGGACACTGAAGCTTTCTTT.